Here is one T cell receptor beta chain with its context. Its antigen remains unidentified. The sample is drawn from a study of CD8 T cells in ankylosing spondylitis. Libraries for TCR beta were made by quantitative 5'-RACE with molecular barcodes. TCRdb re-called the 5' RACE reads with MiXCR, one entry per CDR3 protein. Here the sample spans fewer than 400,000 distinct CDR3 sequences, 20% to 25% being singletons. Whole-study results and caveats: Made up of roughly 8 highly homologous variants, a TCR beta motif appeared characteristic of ankylosing spondylitis blood. With a CD8+ phenotype, disease-linked clones were relatively rare in peripheral blood. Earlier literature documents some of the motif variants in reactive arthritis synovial fluid and blood.

The sequenced sample was blood, either unsorted or a sorted T cell fraction (not recorded which). The receptor's source is a male donor with ankylosing spondylitis.

CDR3 nucleotide sequence: TGTGCCAGCAGCTTAGCGCCGGACTCCCATGAGCAGTTCTTC. This translates into CASSLAPDSHEQFF. V gene TRBV7-2 combines with J gene TRBJ2-1; a weak D match, TRBD2 (5 bases). Germline CDR1 is SGHTA and CDR2 is FQGNSA. V was cut by 0 bases and J by 8 bases, with 11 bases left in between. The CDR3 spans 14 residues.